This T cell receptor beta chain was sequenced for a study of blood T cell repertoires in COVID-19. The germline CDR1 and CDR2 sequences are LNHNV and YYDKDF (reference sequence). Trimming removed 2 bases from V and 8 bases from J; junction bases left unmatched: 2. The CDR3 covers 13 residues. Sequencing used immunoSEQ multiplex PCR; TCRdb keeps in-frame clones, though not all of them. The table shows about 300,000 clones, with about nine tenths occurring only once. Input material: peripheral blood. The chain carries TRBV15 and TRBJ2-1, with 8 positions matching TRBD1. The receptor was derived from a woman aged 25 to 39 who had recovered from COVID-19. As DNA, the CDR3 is TGTGCCACCAGCAGACAGGGGGCCCATGAGCAGTTCTTC. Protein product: CATSRQGAHEQFF.